Below are 18 T cell receptor beta chains sequenced from a single sample in a study of T cells after yellow fever vaccination. Each CDR3 protein is one row after TCRdb ran MiXCR on the 5' RACE reads. The sample has fewer than 400,000 distinct CDR3 sequences, more than 5.5% seen once; the top ten hold 15%. The source was PBMCs, collected 5 days after the yellow fever booster vaccination. The receptors stem from a man aged 30 to 39 who received the YFV17D yellow fever vaccine.

Concerning this clonotype: This may be a read error: a much more frequent sequence differs by one nucleotide. This rearrangement joins TRBV7-6 to TRBJ2-1; a weak D match, TRBD2 (5 bases). This CDR3 is 14 amino acids long. V lost 1 base to trimming and J lost 5 bases, with 9 bases between them. Germline CDR1 and CDR2: SGHVS and FNYEAQ. CDR3 in amino acids: CASSLVPRDNEQFF. The CDR3 nucleotides read TGTGCCAGCAGCTTAGTTCCGAGGGACAATGAGCAGTTCTTC.

This clonotype was observed a handful of times. The gene calls are TRBV7-2 and TRBJ2-7, with 8 bases lining up with TRBD1. The ends lost 5 bases at V and 5 bases at J; junction bases unmatched: 11. The CDR3 loop spans 15 amino acids. Germline V gives CDR1 SGHTA, CDR2 FQGNSA. CDR3 bases: TGTGCCAGCAGCCTAGTCGGACAGGGATTAGACGAGCAGTACTTC. Translation gives CASSLVGQGLDEQYF.

This clonotype was recorded many times. The chain combines TRBV4-2 with TRBJ1-2; unclear D gene. This CDR3 region has 15 residues. CDR1 and CDR2 (germline): LGHNA, YNFKEQ. Deletions cut 1 base from V and 2 bases from J, with 11 bases between. The CDR3 sequence is CASSQGGGLNYGYTF. The CDR3 nucleotides read TGTGCCAGCAGCCAAGGTGGAGGGTTGAACTATGGCTACACCTTC.

This clonotype was seen ten or more times. The genes are TRBV7-2 and TRBJ2-5; 8 bases are a match to TRBD2. The CDR3 loop spans 15 amino acids. Germline V gene data show CDR1 as SGHTA and CDR2 as FQGNSA. The trim removed 1 base at V and 5 bases at J, leaving 6 bases unmatched. The CDR3 nucleotides are TGTGCCAGCAGCTTAGTAGGGACTAGTGGGGAGACCCAGTACTTC. Translated: CASSLVGTSGETQYF. Complete variable domain (other parts from reference TRBV7-2 and TRBJ2-5): GAGVSQSPSNKVTEKGKDVELRCDPISGHTALYWYRQSLGQGLEFLIYFQGNSAPDKSGLPSDRFSAERTGGSVSTLTIQRTQQEDSAVYLCASSLVGTSGETQYFGPGTRLLVL.

This clonotype was observed a few times. The chain recombines TRBV7-2 with TRBJ2-2; 7 bases fit TRBD2. Germline lookup yields CDR1 SGHTA and CDR2 FQGNSA. Trimming at V came to 0 bases and at J to 6 bases, leaving 10 bases not matched to a gene. The CDR3 is made up of 17 amino acids. This chain's CDR3 is CASSLARIAGAAGELFF. CDR3 nucleotide sequence: TGTGCCAGCAGCTTAGCGAGGATTGCGGGAGCGGCCGGGGAGCTGTTTTTT.

Only a few counts were recorded for this clonotype. The CDR3 sequence: CASSLARWAREQYF. The DNA of the CDR3 is TGTGCCAGCAGCCTGGCGCGGTGGGCTCGCGAGCAGTACTTC. The chain joins TRBV21-1 to TRBJ2-7; TRBD1 reflects the table's D call only, with no check against the DNA. TRBV21-1 is reported as a pseudogene. The CDR3 sequence is 14 residues long.

This clonotype has just a few counts. The chain links TRBV2 to TRBJ2-4, with TRBD2 identical over 8 bases. V was clipped by 6 bases and J by 0 bases; unmatched bases: 7. The CDR3 runs 16 residues. Germline assignment: CDR1 SNHLY and CDR2 FYNNEI. The CDR3 loop is CASSLLAVLAKNIQYF. In nucleotides, the CDR3 is TGTGCCAGCAGCCTACTAGCGGTCCTAGCCAAAAACATTCAGTACTTC.

In its sample, this clonotype was seen a few times. The V call is TRBV7-2, the J call TRBJ2-1; 9 nucleotides match TRBD2. V gave up 7 bases and J gave up 4 bases; unmatched junction bases: 14. The CDR3 is 17 amino acids. Germline CDR1 reads SGHTA; CDR2 reads FQGNSA. The CDR3 loop reads CASTLKGQAGGYNEQFF. CDR3 bases: TGTGCCAGCACCCTTAAGGGGCAGGCGGGAGGGTACAATGAGCAGTTCTTC.

This chain uses TRBV29-1 with TRBJ2-7; TRBD1 is a possible D gene (6 bases). V lost 4 bases and J lost 2, with 12 bases in between. The CDR3 extends over 13 amino acids. Germline values: CDR1 SQVTM, CDR2 ANQGSEA. The CDR3 sequence: CSVVGRGAYEQYF. The CDR3 DNA sequence: TGCAGCGTTGTTGGCAGGGGAGCCTACGAGCAGTACTTC.

This rearrangement joins TRBV20-1 to TRBJ2-7; tentative D call: TRBD2 (6 bases). CDR3 length equals 16 residues. Trimming took 2 bases from V and 3 from J, leaving 20 bases between them. CDR1 is DFQATT, CDR2 SNEGSKA, per germline (reference sequence). CDR3 DNA: TGCAGTGCTAGACCTCAACTTCCGGGACTCAACTACGAGCAGTACTTC. Its protein is CSARPQLPGLNYEQYF.

The sample holds a few counts of this clonotype. The CDR3 region is CASSPFVGLDWGDTQYF. CDR3 in DNA: TGTGCCAGCAGCCCATTCGTTGGTCTAGACTGGGGAGATACGCAGTATTTT. This rearrangement joins TRBV7-9 to TRBJ2-3, with unresolved D. Germline V CDR1 and CDR2: SEHNR, FQNEAQ (reference sequence). The CDR3 is 17 residues long. V lost 5 bases, J lost 5 bases, and 23 bases lay in between. The whole variable domain, remainder taken from reference TRBV7-9 and TRBJ2-3, is DTGVSQNPRHKITKRGQNVTFRCDPISEHNRLYWYRQTLGQGPEFLTYFQNEAQLEKSRLLSDRFSAERPKGSFSTLEIQRTEQGDSAMYLCASSPFVGLDWGDTQYFGPGTRLTVL.

This clonotype was counted only a few times. J is TRBJ2-5 and V is TRBV5-1, with a weak D call TRBD2 (6 bases). CDR3 size: 15 residues. The ends were cut back, 1 base at V and 4 bases at J, with 14 bases in the middle. Germline V lookup: CDR1 SGHRS, CDR2 YFSETQ. The DNA of the CDR3 is TGCGCCAGCAGCTTGATTGGGGGGTTTCGAGAGACCCAGTACTTC. Its translation is CASSLIGGFRETQYF.

The CDR3 spells CASTPRGYNEQFF. As DNA, the CDR3 is TGTGCCAGTACGCCCAGGGGTTACAATGAGCAGTTCTTC. The chain joins TRBV19 to TRBJ2-1; the D gene is possibly TRBD1 (6 bases). Germline CDR1 is LNHDA and CDR2 is SQIVND (reference sequence). This CDR3 is 13 amino acids long. V was shortened by 7 bases and J by 4 bases, with 11 bases between the two germline ends.

This clonotype has a handful of counts. The V call is TRBV5-4, the J call TRBJ2-5; no clear D gene. V was pared by 0 bases and J by 3 bases, with 21 bases between. The CDR3 extends over 18 amino acids. Germline values: CDR1 SGHNT, CDR2 YYREEE (reference sequence). The CDR3 nucleotides read TGTGCCAGCAGCTTGGTTGTCGGGTCCCTGACTCGGGAAGAGACCCAGTACTTC. Its translation is CASSLVVGSLTREETQYF.

The chain combines TRBV30 with TRBJ2-5, with D perhaps matching TRBD1 (5 bases). Germline CDR1 is GTSNPN and CDR2 is SVGIG (reference sequence). The CDR3 has 14 amino acids. Trimming removed 4 bases from V and 5 bases from J, with 17 bases in between. In DNA form, the CDR3 reads TGTGCCTGGAATACCAAGGGGAAAGCGGAGACCCAGTACTTC. The encoded protein is CAWNTKGKAETQYF.

The genes are TRBV6-5 and TRBJ1-2, with a possible D match to TRBD1 (5 bases). Germline assignment: CDR1 MNHEY and CDR2 SVGAGI. Trimming took off 4 bases at V and 8 bases at J, with 14 bases between the two ends. The CDR3 extends over 13 amino acids. The CDR3 DNA is TGTGCCAGCAGTTCCGACAGCTTCTTGGGCTACACCTTC. Translation gives CASSSDSFLGYTF.

J is TRBJ2-1 and V is TRBV2, with 11 bases lining up with TRBD2. CDR1 SNHLY and CDR2 FYNNEI come from the germline V gene. CDR3 length: 16 amino acids. Trimming removed 6 bases from V and 3 bases from J; junction bases left unmatched: 7. CDR3 nucleotides: TGTGCCAGCAGCTCACTAGCGGGAGAACACTACAATGAGCAGTTCTTC. Translating gives CASSSLAGEHYNEQFF.

The CDR3 sequence: CASRRQDYNEQFF. The CDR3 DNA reads as TGTGCCAGCAGACGCCAGGACTACAATGAGCAGTTCTTC. The chain joins TRBV3-1 to TRBJ2-1, with D hard to call. Trimming removed 6 bases at V and 3 bases at J, with 9 bases between. Per germline, CDR1 LGHDT and CDR2 YNNKEL (reference sequence). The CDR3 runs to 13 residues.